These 7 T cell receptor beta chains originate from one sample sequenced in a study of T-cell memory formation after mild COVID-19. TCRdb reanalysed the 5' RACE reads using MiXCR and keeps one entry per CDR3 protein. The table shows 110,000 to 150,000 distinct CDR3 sequences, with 11% to 15% occurring only once. The sequenced sample was PBMCs or a T cell subset sorted from them (not recorded which). The receptors here all came from an adult woman who had mild COVID-19 (a few samples of this study predate the infection). Cell type and time point are not known.

The genes are TRBV5-6 and TRBJ2-5; 9 bases line up with TRBD1. Germline CDR1 SGHDT, CDR2 YYEEEE. After removal of 4 bases from V and 2 bases from J, the junction contained 3 bases not matched to a gene. There are 14 residues in the CDR3. CDR3 bases: TGTGCCAGCAGCCACGACAGGGGGCAAGAGACCCAGTACTTC. This sequence encodes CASSHDRGQETQYF.

The chain links TRBV7-8 to TRBJ1-2; D possibly corresponds to TRBD1 (6 bases). Germline V gives CDR1 SGHVS, CDR2 FQNEAQ. V gave up 5 bases and J gave up 4 bases, with 14 bases separating them. The CDR3 runs to 14 residues. CDR3 DNA: TGTGCCAGCAGCCATGCGGGGGACACCTATGGCTACACCTTC. It specifies CASSHAGDTYGYTF.

This clonotype appeared a few times. This rearrangement joins TRBV5-1 to TRBJ2-2; possible D gene TRBD2, 6 bases. The CDR3 has 13 residues. V lost 4 bases, J lost 6 bases, and 10 bases lay in between. Germline V gives CDR1 SGHRS, CDR2 YFSETQ. The CDR3 spells CASSPTGAGELFF. DNA of the CDR3: TGCGCCAGCAGCCCTACGGGGGCCGGGGAGCTGTTTTTT.

At least ten counts were recorded for this clonotype. The J gene is TRBJ2-1, the V gene TRBV4-3; D is possibly TRBD2 (5 bases). Per germline, CDR1 LGHNA and CDR2 YSLEER. The CDR3 length is 17 residues. V shed 0 bases and J shed 2 bases, with 14 bases lying between them. As DNA, the CDR3 is TGCGCCAGCAGCCAAGATCGGGTGCTAGCCGCCTACAATGAGCAGTTCTTC. It translates to CASSQDRVLAAYNEQFF.

The chain carries TRBV4-2 and TRBJ2-5, with D tentatively TRBD2 (6 bases). The ends were cut back, 1 base at V and 3 bases at J, with 18 bases in the middle. From germline, CDR1 is LGHNA and CDR2 YNFKEQ. The CDR3 sequence is 17 residues long. CDR3 region: CASSQGDWSSAEETQYF. The CDR3 bases are TGTGCCAGCAGCCAAGGTGATTGGTCTAGCGCGGAAGAGACCCAGTACTTC.

This chain joins TRBV27 and TRBJ2-7; D gene ambiguous. CDR1 and CDR2 from the germline V gene are MNHEY and SMNVEV (reference sequence). Trimming left V 3 bases short and J 2 bases short, with 14 bases between. The CDR3 consists of 15 residues. The CDR3 is CASSFVSALPYEQYF. DNA of the CDR3: TGTGCCAGCAGTTTCGTTTCAGCCCTGCCCTACGAGCAGTACTTC.

The rearrangement joins TRBV25-1 to TRBJ2-1; no reliable D call. From germline, CDR1 is MGHDK and CDR2 SYGVNS. This CDR3 region has 15 residues. Trimming removed 3 bases from V and 8 bases from J, with 17 bases in between. This chain's CDR3 is CASSDPVGSADEQFF. CDR3 nucleotides: TGTGCCAGCAGTGACCCCGTGGGCTCCGCCGATGAGCAGTTCTTC.